This T cell receptor (beta chain) was documented in a study of blood T cell repertoires in COVID-19. Study-wide background: COVID-19 samples, acute and convalescent, were from the United States, Italy and Spain. Nucleic acid was either cDNA or gDNA, and it came from T cells, B-cell-depleted T cells, or PBMCs.

In the authors' workflow: Nucleated cell counts were estimated from reference gene primer amplification. Clones were read by immunoSEQ multiplex PCR, and TCRdb kept only the in-frame ones, dropping some. V and J calls plus clone size are reproduced from that table; the DNA served to infer D and trimming. The sample holds about 210,000 clones, 90% to 95% seen once. Per germline, CDR1 SGHRS and CDR2 YFSETQ. The CDR3 consists of 12 residues. V shed 2 bases and J shed 10 bases, with 11 bases lying between them. The chain recombines TRBV5-1 with TRBJ2-3; the D gene is possibly TRBD2 (6 bases). The sequenced sample consisted of peripheral blood. This sequence originates from a man in his thirties or forties with acute or convalescent COVID-19. In nucleotides, the CDR3 is TGCGCCAGCAGCTTTTCTCCGGGAGCGCAGTATTTT. This sequence encodes CASSFSPGAQYF.